A selection of T cell receptor beta chains follows, all from one sample in a study of Ad26.COV2.S vaccination and SARS-CoV-2 variants. The table came from immunoSEQ multiplex PCR; TCRdb's copy has only in-frame clones and leaves some out. The sample holds some 340,000 clones; over 80% are singletons and the top ten take approximately 2.2%. Sequencing was performed on peripheral blood, taken in a trial of Ad26.COV2.S vaccine versus placebo. These receptor sequences come from a person between 18 and 59 years old who received the Ad26.COV2.S COVID-19 vaccine or a placebo. Both conserved end residues are part of each CDR3. Fields, in order: D gene, clone size, J gene, V gene, CDR3 protein, CDR3 DNA. A D gene is named only where the DNA matches it firmly. For some rows the clone size is stated as once, few or many, or as a class when expanded; others skip it.

- - TRBJ2-5 TRBV11-3 CASSLGSETQYF TGTGCCAGCAGCTTAGGATCAGAGACCCAGTACTTC
TRBD1 - TRBJ1-4 TRBV2 CASSKDRGRTNEKLFF TGTGCCAGCAGTAAAGACAGGGGGAGAACTAATGAAAAACTGTTTTTT
TRBD1 - TRBJ1-4 TRBV6-5 CASSWRGPANEKLFF TGTGCCAGCAGTTGGAGGGGGCCGGCTAATGAAAAACTGTTTTTT
TRBD2 - TRBJ2-1 TRBV7-8 CASSPQRGAYNEQFF TGTGCCAGCAGCCCGCAGCGGGGGGCTTACAATGAGCAGTTCTTC
- - TRBJ2-3 TRBV2 CASSDFGGRSTDTQYF TGTGCCAGCAGTGATTTCGGGGGCCGCAGCACAGATACGCAGTATTTT
- - TRBJ2-2 TRBV24-1 CATSSSPKPGELFF TGTGCCACCAGTTCGTCACCCAAGCCCGGGGAGCTGTTTTTT
- - TRBJ1-6 TRBV5-5 CASSLEQFREISPLHF TGTGCCAGCAGCTTAGAACAGTTCCGAGAGATTTCACCCCTCCACTTT
- - TRBJ2-1 TRBV7-4 CATPCAGRFDIYNEQFF TGTGCCACCCCGTGCGCGGGCAGATTTGATATCTACAATGAGCAGTTCTTC
- - TRBJ1-3 TRBV7-6 CASSEDRLGNTIYF TGTGCCAGCAGCGAAGACAGACTCGGAAACACCATATATTTT
- - TRBJ1-2 TRBV7-9 CASSFQSNYGYTF TGTGCCAGCAGCTTTCAGTCTAACTATGGCTACACCTTC
- - TRBJ2-7 TRBV4-1 CASSQVFGGRGYEQYF TGCGCCAGCAGCCAAGTGTTTGGGGGGCGCGGTTACGAGCAGTACTTC
- - TRBJ2-7 TRBV6-5 CASMRTEIYEQYF TGTGCCAGCATGCGGACAGAAATCTACGAGCAGTACTTC
- - TRBJ2-7 TRBV28 CASSFRYGRPTYEQYF TGTGCCAGCAGTTTTCGGTATGGCAGACCCACCTACGAGCAGTACTTC
- - TRBJ1-5 TRBV7-2 CASSFGGGGNQPQHF TGTGCCAGCAGCTTCGGCGGGGGCGGGAATCAGCCCCAGCATTTT
TRBD1 - TRBJ1-6 TRBV19 CASRTGGFDSPLHF TGTGCCAGTAGGACAGGGGGATTTGATTCACCCCTCCACTTT
- - TRBJ1-1 TRBV7-8 CASSRGMPAEAFF TGTGCCAGCAGCCGCGGGATGCCGGCTGAAGCTTTCTTT
TRBD1 - TRBJ2-1 TRBV2 CASNYGQAAGQFF TGTGCCAGCAATTACGGACAGGCCGCGGGGCAGTTCTTC
TRBD1 few TRBJ1-1 TRBV10-3 CAIRSTGGRTEAFF TGTGCCATCAGGTCGACAGGGGGCCGTACTGAAGCTTTCTTT
- few TRBJ1-1 TRBV28 CASSSTWGRETEAFF TGTGCCAGCAGTTCAACCTGGGGGCGGGAGACTGAAGCTTTCTTT
TRBD1 once TRBJ2-4 TRBV6-1 CASSERQGNIQYF TGTGCCAGCAGTGAGAGACAGGGAAACATTCAGTACTTC
- - TRBJ2-7 TRBV5-6 CASSFDAGNYEQYF TGTGCCAGCAGCTTCGATGCGGGTAACTACGAGCAGTACTTC
- - TRBJ1-1 TRBV11-2 CASSLGARIEAFF TGTGCCAGCAGCTTAGGGGCGCGAATTGAAGCTTTCTTT
- once TRBJ1-2 TRBV20-1 CSASSRGDGYTF TGCAGTGCTAGTAGCAGGGGTGATGGCTACACCTTC
TRBD1 few TRBJ2-7 TRBV10-3 CAISHGTAEPYEQYF TGTGCCATCAGTCATGGGACAGCCGAGCCCTACGAGCAGTACTTC
- - TRBJ1-1 TRBV5-1 CAGSLIGVGAEAFF TGCGCCGGCAGCTTAATCGGTGTCGGCGCTGAAGCTTTCTTT
- - TRBJ2-7 TRBV19 CASSIVPTGPTYEQYF TGTGCCAGTAGTATAGTCCCTACAGGGCCCACCTACGAGCAGTACTTC
TRBD2 - TRBJ2-1 TRBV10-3 CATQPGLADEQFF TGTGCCACCCAACCGGGACTAGCCGATGAGCAGTTCTTC
TRBD2 once TRBJ2-5 TRBV28 CASSPRLAGGTETQYF TGTGCCAGCAGTCCCCGACTAGCGGGGGGGACTGAGACCCAGTACTTC
- - TRBJ2-2 TRBV6-4 CASSEGAGGRDHTGELFF TGTGCCAGCAGTGAGGGGGCAGGCGGCAGGGATCACACCGGGGAGCTGTTTTTT
- - TRBJ1-2 TRBV15 CATSREINYGYTF TGTGCCACCAGCAGAGAAATTAACTATGGCTACACCTTC
- - TRBJ2-2 TRBV4-1 CASSSRTVGELFF TGCGCCAGCAGCTCCCGGACAGTCGGGGAGCTGTTTTTT
- - TRBJ2-7 TRBV11-1 CASSLTTYEQYF TGTGCCAGCAGCTTAACCACCTACGAGCAGTACTTC
- - TRBJ1-2 TRBV28 CASSAQVRRGYTF TGTGCCAGCAGTGCCCAGGTTCGGCGTGGCTACACCTTC
- - TRBJ2-1 TRBV7-9 CASNPHNEQFF TGTGCCAGCAACCCCCACAATGAGCAGTTCTTC
TRBD2 - TRBJ2-3 TRBV6-6 CASRRLAGGTDTQYF TGTGCCAGCAGACGACTAGCGGGGGGGACAGATACGCAGTATTTT
TRBD1 - TRBJ1-2 TRBV3-1/TRBV3-2 CASSHIWTGGDGYTF TGTGCCAGCAGCCATATTTGGACAGGGGGGGATGGCTACACCTTC
TRBD2 - TRBJ2-2 TRBV4-2 CASRITGGMNTGELFF TGTGCCAGCAGAATAACCGGGGGGATGAACACCGGGGAGCTGTTTTTT
- - TRBJ1-4 TRBV4-2 CASSQDGGNEKLFF TGTGCCAGCAGCCAAGATGGTGGGAATGAAAAACTGTTTTTT
TRBD2 - TRBJ2-5 TRBV5-5 CASSSGTSIRETQYF TGTGCCAGCAGCTCCGGGACTAGCATTAGGGAGACCCAGTACTTC
- - TRBJ1-1 TRBV28 CASSLAGAVSEAFF TGTGCCAGCAGTCTCGCGGGGGCAGTGAGTGAAGCTTTCTTT
- - TRBJ1-5 TRBV7-2 CASSTRAGGDQPQHF TGTGCCAGCAGCACCCGGGCCGGTGGGGATCAGCCCCAGCATTTT
TRBD1 - TRBJ2-7 TRBV4-1 CASSQGTGYEQYF TGCGCCAGCAGCCAAGGGACAGGCTACGAGCAGTACTTC
TRBD2 - TRBJ2-1 TRBV6-4 CASSDRTSGGYNEQFF TGTGCCAGCAGTGATCGAACTAGCGGGGGATACAATGAGCAGTTCTTC
- - TRBJ2-2 TRBV27 CASSFRVGGELFF TGTGCCAGCAGTTTTCGGGTTGGCGGGGAGCTGTTTTTT
- - TRBJ1-3 TRBV6-1 CASSEIGRDTIYF TGTGCCAGCAGTGAAATTGGGAGAGACACCATATATTTT
- - TRBJ1-6 TRBV11-1 CASSLVGGSRSPLHF TGTGCCAGCAGCTTAGTAGGAGGGAGTCGGTCACCCCTCCACTTT
TRBD1 - TRBJ2-5 TRBV2 CASSERDRVETQYF TGTGCCAGCAGTGAAAGAGACAGGGTTGAGACCCAGTACTTC
- - TRBJ1-3 TRBV6-5 CASSTNREPGNTIYF TGTGCCAGCAGTACCAACAGGGAACCAGGAAACACCATATATTTT
- - TRBJ1-1 TRBV11-2 CASSSPRDNIEAFF TGTGCCAGCAGCTCCCCTCGAGATAACATTGAAGCTTTCTTT
TRBD1 - TRBJ1-1 TRBV7-9 CASSTDRGRAEAFF TGTGCCAGCAGCACCGACAGGGGAAGGGCTGAAGCTTTCTTT
- - TRBJ2-1 TRBV19 CASSMGGVPYNEQFF TGTGCCAGTAGTATGGGCGGGGTACCGTACAATGAGCAGTTCTTC
- - TRBJ1-3 TRBV9 CASSVNWVPGNTIYF TGTGCCAGCAGCGTAAATTGGGTCCCTGGAAACACCATATATTTT
- - TRBJ2-5 TRBV21-1 CASSMRGIVETQYF TGTGCCAGCAGCATGCGGGGGATTGTGGAGACCCAGTACTTC